Described below is a single T cell receptor beta chain sequence and its context. Its recognized antigen is unknown. No clone much larger than this one lies a single base away; base qualities are absent. To prepare the library, the immunoSEQ multiplex PCR assay was applied. For the multiplex PCR, a mixture combining 60 forward primers for TCR Vbeta segments and 13 reverse primers for TCR Jbeta segments was used. Amplification of the CDR3 region of rearranged TCR beta genes was performed with a multiplex PCR assay on genomic DNA. On the Illumina HiSeq System, the amplified TCR beta libraries were sequenced as 87-base-pair reads. In the authors' own workflow: In a later analysis, approximately 74 million unique TCR beta chains were counted across the roughly 700 repertoires, and some 10 million of these chains were shared by at least two donors. Raw reads were error-corrected and collapsed into unique sequences by a nearest-neighbor algorithm in which closely related sequences were merged to remove PCR and sequencing errors. V, D and J gene segments were assigned by aligning CDR3 sequences to IMGT reference sequences. For a sequence to be retained, at least a six-nucleotide match to both a V gene segment and a J gene segment was required. Rearrangements were called productive when the CDR3 lacked stop codons and stayed in frame with V and J; all others were non-productive. Following IMGT convention, CDR3 was defined as the stretch from the second conserved V-encoded cysteine to the conserved J-encoded phenylalanine. Sequences without an unambiguous match to a single V gene segment were excluded from the earlier analysis of several hundred of the donors. In an earlier analysis of 587 of the donors, a V segment was called functional when productive rearrangements were above 56.7%, and segregating when the standard deviation between donors exceeded 5%. A statistical classification framework was built for diagnosing cytomegalovirus status from the catalog of TCR beta chain sequences. In a later analysis, V and J genes were assigned by comparing TCR nucleotide sequences against IMGT/GENE-DB human TR gene sequences. Using the TCRdist pipeline, a later analysis assigned CDR3 sequences along with most-parsimonious VDJ recombination scenarios. In a later analysis, each TCR beta chain was defined by its CDR3 amino acid sequence together with its V-gene family, and reads lacking a unique V-gene family were excluded. In a later analysis, around 650 highly shared, low-generation-probability nucleotide sequences were removed to address suspected cross-contamination and a sequencing artifact. For each public chain, a later analysis derived a clonal expansion index from normalized ranks of inferred template counts within each repertoire. Generation probabilities in a later analysis came from a VDJ recombination model fitted to out-of-frame rearrangements, and those results were checked against IGoR. In a later analysis, hypergeometric tests were used to score TCR-TCR, TCR-HLA and TCR-CMV co-occurrence, with a repertoire-size bias correction applied to TCR pairs. In a later analysis, false discovery rates were estimated by permuting HLA or CMV assignments 20 times. In a later analysis, co-occurring TCRs were grouped using DBSCAN, and TCRdist sequence similarity was added for clustering within HLA-allele-positive subsets. Co-occurrence clustering excluded repertoires with fewer than 30,000 or more than 120,000 public chains, plus five with anomalous nucleotide sharing. TCRdb retrieved this table from immuneACCESS and kept in-frame rearrangements only. Not all clones are present; in checked studies, unresolved V genes account for under half, and no reason is known for the remainder. V and J calls and clone size are copied from that table; D and trimming were computed from the DNA. The sample includes 200,000 or so clones, with approximately 81% observed a single time. The biggest ten clones account for approximately 2% of the sample.

Relative to germline, V is missing 1 base and J is missing 6 bases, with 9 bases of the junction outside any gene match. The CDR3 runs 16 amino acids, cysteine and phenylalanine included. Just the 48-base CDR3 DNA is kept, in frame starting at base 1. CDR1 and CDR2 are drawn from the germline V gene: SGHTA, FQGNSA. The entry originates in a study of cytomegalovirus exposure and HLA in healthy donors (dated by TCRdb to about 2017). In the study overall: In an earlier analysis of some 550 of the donors, roughly 300 Gb of sequence data and 100 million or so unique TCR beta sequences from 180 million or so T cells were reported. An early release covering 500 to 750 HLA-typed donors comprised approximately 300 gigabases of sequencing data and 85 million to 100 million unique TCR sequences. The genetic ancestry cluster associated with self-reported Caucasian donors included roughly 84% of the 398 genotyped donors. The study was designed to test whether signatures of past pathogen exposure could be identified by cataloging public T cell receptors. The T cell repertoires of 700 or so subjects were profiled by immunosequencing and related to cytomegalovirus serostatus. Along with the roughly 700-subject first cohort, a separate validation cohort of over 90 different subjects was used. High-throughput TCR immunosequencing, statistical association of individual TCRs with disease status, and machine learning were combined to predict cytomegalovirus infection status. A later analysis re-examined previously published TCR beta repertoires from just over 650 donors and added high-resolution HLA genotyping to investigate patterns of TCR occurrence. In the later analysis, no new phenotypic data were used to find candidate immune exposures; instead, reliance was placed on TCR beta sequences and their occurrence across donors. An earlier analysis of several hundred of the donors applied high-throughput TCR beta sequencing to assess whether each TCR beta V gene segment acted as functional or pseudogenic. Alongside the repertoire data, information on donor age, sex, ethnicity and CMV serostatus was compiled. Genome-wide SNP genotypes for about 65% of the roughly 670 donors were used in a later genetic analysis, which treated that subset as a discovery cohort. Every discovery cohort repertoire had been produced on one sequencing platform. Class I and class II HLA loci were covered by the typing at four-digit resolution. Typing coverage varied by locus: roughly 629-630 donors for A, B, C, DRB1 and DQB1; roughly 560 for DQA1; about 600 for DPA1; 450 to 480 for DPB1. Several DR-DQ haplotypes were handled as single units for association and clustering because linkage in the cohort was strong. Among about 400 genotyped donors of the cohort, an average of roughly 230,000 unique TCR beta nucleotide sequences was sequenced per donor, of which 15% to 20% were non-productive. Beyond this particular receptor, the publication reports: A later analysis associated 16,951 TCR beta sequences with specific HLA alleles at a false discovery rate of 0.05. A cluster of highly shared sequence variants was judged likely to represent a technical artifact of the sequencing pipeline. V-gene and J-gene trimming of TCR beta chains was associated with a missense DCLRE1C variant in a later genetic analysis, and the association was replicated in an independent cohort. Cytomegalovirus status was reported to be diagnosed by the classifier with high specificity and sensitivity in both the original and validation cohorts. HLA typing was unavailable for some donors at each locus, so association tests used only the typed subset. Some IMGT-functional V segments, including TRBV6-2 and TRBV6-3, could not be told apart with the 87-base-pair reads, so those segments were excluded. A total of roughly 160 TCR beta chains were listed by the study as associated with cytomegalovirus. CMV serostatus was the only immune exposure information available for the cohort. In vitro tests confirmed that a few of the cytomegalovirus-associated TCR beta chains recognize cytomegalovirus antigens. A further reported finding was that TCR beta sequences accurately predicted the HLA-A and HLA-B alleles for most subjects in the first cohort. Presence/absence analyses assumed roughly uniform sequencing depth across donors, an assumption that may not hold. According to a later analysis, parvovirus B19, influenza, CMV and Epstein-Barr virus appeared linked to several top co-occurrence clusters. It was suggested by the authors that the approach could potentially be generalized to other disease states and immunological phenotypes. Most TCR sequences were observed very rarely across donors, whereas some public TCRs were present in many individuals. Linkage disequilibrium might explain the correlated functional status among segregating V segments, but an unknown experimental factor could not be excluded. A later analysis found that TCR association rates varied across HLA loci, with DRB1 alleles showing the most associated TCRs and HLA-C alleles the fewest. Over 15 rarely observed V segments, including chromosome 9 orphons, were excluded from the earlier analysis of several hundred of the donors because counts were too low. According to a later analysis, most CMV-associated TCR beta chains appeared to be HLA-restricted, and the HLA associations seemed to be driven largely by CMV exposure. A later genetic analysis reported fewer N-insertions in productive TCRs among donors in an Asian-associated ancestry cluster than the roughly 700-donor mean. Only TCR beta chains were sequenced in this cohort, and the absence of alpha or paired-chain data limited detectable features. When HLA alleles, especially DR and DQ, strongly co-occurred, attributing TCR associations to individual alleles was difficult. In a later analysis, HLA-associated TCR beta chains were found to be more clonally expanded and to have lower generation probabilities than equally common non-associated chains. An earlier analysis of around 540 of the donors showed that most TCR beta V segments appeared in productive rearrangements either about 87% or about 30% of the time, which broadly matched IMGT annotations.

The cohort comprised around 700 healthy bone marrow donors. At the time of sampling, all cohort members were nominally healthy, though unrecorded immune exposures were likely present. The donor was CMV seropositive and belonged to the group of 250 to 300 seropositive cohort members. A peripheral blood sample was collected from each donor, and TCR beta sequencing was performed on peripheral blood mononuclear cells. The Qiagen DNeasy Blood Extraction Kit was used to extract genomic DNA from the blood cell samples. The sequence was collected from a woman between 18 and 30 years old in good health and CMV-seropositive. Input material: PBMCs. The sequence is built from TRBV7-2 and TRBJ2-3, and TRBD2 aligns with 8 junction nucleotides. The CDR3 region: CASSLEVPSGFDTQYF. The nucleotide sequence reads as follows: TGTGCCAGCAGCTTAGAGGTTCCTAGCGGGTTCGATACGCAGTATTTT. With all but the CDR3 taken from the reference TRBV7-2 and TRBJ2-3 genes, the full variable domain is: GAGVSQSPSNKVTEKGKDVELRCDPISGHTALYWYRQSLGQGLEFLIYFQGNSAPDKSGLPSDRFSAERTGGSVSTLTIQRTQQEDSAVYLCASSLEVPSGFDTQYFGPGTRLTVL.